A selection of T cell receptor beta chains follows, all from one sample in a study of T-cell reconstitution after alpha-beta-depleted transplantation in children. TCRdb re-analysed the PCR reads in MiXCR, keeping a single row per CDR3 protein. The data contain about 540,000 distinct CDR3 sequences, around 20% of them singletons. The source was PBMCs from the stem cell graft donor, collected from the stem cell graft. All receptors come from a human donor who donated a stem cell graft to a child with acute lymphoblastic leukemia. Both conserved end residues are trimmed from each CDR3. Clone size is stated in some rows and not others, as once, few, many or a class when expanded.

size,V,CDR3
-,TRBV21-1,ASSNLRQGLVSCGYT
-,TRBV20-1,SAAKAGGLNTGELF
many,TRBV12-3/TRBV12-4,ASSFWGSLDETQY
-,TRBV20-1,SARAPGTSGRAHFTYEQY
few,TRBV4-2,ASSGGDIDTQY
few,TRBV19,ASSIQIRYTEAF
-,TRBV15,ATSRPSANTEAF
few,TRBV19,ASSTPGPMNTEAF
few,TRBV7-9,ASSLYEGQGAYGYT
few,TRBV27,ASSSLKKAYNEQF
-,TRBV11-1,ASSSVSRQLTGQY
-,TRBV12-3/TRBV12-4,ASRTPAIEGGYT
few,TRBV4-1,ASSQGTVAKNIQY
-,TRBV9,ASSASGVYGYT
few,TRBV20-1,SARDPGRTSGITYEQY
many,TRBV29-1,SVEGYTGELF
few,TRBV15,ATSSRLAGGSDTQY
-,TRBV6-2/TRBV6-3,ASSLRQGNGYT
few,TRBV5-1,ASSLDSNEQF
-,TRBV14,ASSRGQGTLNTEAF
-,TRBV20-1,SAGSSGGRDTEAF
-,TRBV5-1,ASSLGPGVSYEQY
few,TRBV15,ATSSVLAGGTGELF
-,TRBV4-2,ASSQDLGQYNEKLF
few,TRBV20-1,SARIKSGSEQY
-,TRBV7-3,ASSQRLAGSSGANVLT
-,TRBV4-1,ASTGTGPYEQY
few,TRBV29-1,SVGRDRQNIQY
few,TRBV11-2,ASSPVGAQY
few,TRBV29-1,SVEATNTGELF
few,TRBV5-1,ASSFRDYQYNEQF
few,TRBV12-3/TRBV12-4,ASSMGRTGGKNEQF
few,TRBV7-9,ASSLEAPSSPLH
few,TRBV15,ATSWTGGYEQY
-,TRBV5-4,ASSLDRGAAGELF
-,TRBV5-6,ASSLTGSRTEAF
-,TRBV6-1,ASRPGQGAPEAF
many,TRBV6-5,ASSYRGSEAF
few,TRBV6-1,ASRQAGGLNEKLF
few,TRBV7-6,ASSLRLAGTDSYEQY
-,TRBV5-1,ASSLVAGAATEAF
few,TRBV27,ASSLRGTQETQY
-,TRBV18,ASSLAANSNQPQH